This T cell receptor beta chain stems from a study of cytomegalovirus exposure and HLA in healthy donors. Concerning this clone: The antigen is unknown.

PCR employed 60 Vbeta and 13 Jbeta primers. Using immunoSEQ multiplex PCR, the repertoire was profiled, and TCRdb retains in-frame clones only, with some absent. The sample consists of over 100,000 clones, roughly 9.6% of them appearing once. Sampled while nominally healthy, donors likely had unrecorded immune exposures. Germline CDR1 reads SGHRS; CDR2 reads YFSETQ. V shed 7 bases, J shed 2 bases, and the junction held 5 bases outside the gene matches. The CDR3 spans 14 residues. Points from the study as a whole: Associated with HLA alleles at 0.05 false discovery rate in a later analysis were 17,000 or so TCR beta sequences. Later work found that TCR association rates differed between HLA loci; DRB1 had the most and HLA-C the fewest. In a later analysis, a missense DCLRE1C variant was linked to TCR beta V- and J-gene trimming.

V gene TRBV5-1 combines with J gene TRBJ1-4; 7 bases are a match to TRBD1. Sequenced input: PBMCs. The TCR sequence derives from a woman aged 40 to 50 in good health and CMV-seropositive. CDR3 nucleotides: TGCGCCAGCCGTGGACAGGCGACTAATGAAAAACTGTTTTTT. This codes for CASRGQATNEKLFF.